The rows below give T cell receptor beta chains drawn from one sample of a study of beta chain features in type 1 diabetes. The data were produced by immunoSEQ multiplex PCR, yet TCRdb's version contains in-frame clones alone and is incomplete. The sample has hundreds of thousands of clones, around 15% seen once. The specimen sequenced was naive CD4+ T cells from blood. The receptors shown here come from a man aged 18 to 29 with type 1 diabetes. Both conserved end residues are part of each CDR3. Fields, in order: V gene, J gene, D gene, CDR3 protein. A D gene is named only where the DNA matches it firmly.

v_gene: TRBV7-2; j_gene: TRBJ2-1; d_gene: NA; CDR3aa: CASSPTLEQFF
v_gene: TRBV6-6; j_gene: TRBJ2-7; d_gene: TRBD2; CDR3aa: CASSYPGTSAYEQYF
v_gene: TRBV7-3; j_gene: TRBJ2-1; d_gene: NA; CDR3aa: CASSLRQANEQFF
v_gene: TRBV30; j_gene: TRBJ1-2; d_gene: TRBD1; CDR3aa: CAWSDPGTGVHGYTF
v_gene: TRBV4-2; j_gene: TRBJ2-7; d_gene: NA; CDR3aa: CASSQTGTLYEQYF
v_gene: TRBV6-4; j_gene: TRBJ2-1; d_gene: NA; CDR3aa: CASSDSSSRNEQFF
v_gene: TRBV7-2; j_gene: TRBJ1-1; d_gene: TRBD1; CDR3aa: CASSQRQGNTEAFF
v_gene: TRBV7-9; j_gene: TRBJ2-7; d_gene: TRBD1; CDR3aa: CASSRGQGVHEQYF
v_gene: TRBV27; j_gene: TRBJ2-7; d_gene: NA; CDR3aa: CASSLFSTGSYEQYF
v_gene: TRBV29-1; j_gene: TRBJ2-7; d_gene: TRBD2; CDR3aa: CSVGGLAAQYEQYF
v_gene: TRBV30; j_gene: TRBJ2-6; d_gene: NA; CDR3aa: CAWSVSPGLAGANGLTF
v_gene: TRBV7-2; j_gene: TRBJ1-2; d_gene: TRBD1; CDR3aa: CASSLADRGRGYTF
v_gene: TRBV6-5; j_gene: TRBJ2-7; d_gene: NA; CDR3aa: CASSYEGRGVYEQYF
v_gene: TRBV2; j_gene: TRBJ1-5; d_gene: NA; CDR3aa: CASSDGGSGLYPQHF
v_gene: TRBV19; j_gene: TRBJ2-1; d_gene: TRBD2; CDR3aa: CASSPLPTSGMYNEQFF
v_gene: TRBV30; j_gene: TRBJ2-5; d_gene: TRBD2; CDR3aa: CAWSVLAGYQETQYF
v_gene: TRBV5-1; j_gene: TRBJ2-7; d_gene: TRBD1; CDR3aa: CASSLSDRENEQYF
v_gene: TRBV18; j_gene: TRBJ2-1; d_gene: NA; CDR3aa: CASSQLYNEQFF
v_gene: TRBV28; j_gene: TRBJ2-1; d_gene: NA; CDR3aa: CASSFASGLYNEQFF
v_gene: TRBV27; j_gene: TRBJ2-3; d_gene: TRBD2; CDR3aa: CASSLPSGNTDTQYF
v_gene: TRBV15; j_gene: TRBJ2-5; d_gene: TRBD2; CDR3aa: CATSRPGGLAGGYQETQYF
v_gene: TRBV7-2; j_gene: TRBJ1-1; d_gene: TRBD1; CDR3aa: CASSLRTGRNTEAFF
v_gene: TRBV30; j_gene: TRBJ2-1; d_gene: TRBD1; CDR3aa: CASDRVMGNEQFF
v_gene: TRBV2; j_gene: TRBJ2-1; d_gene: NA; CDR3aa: CASNNGHNEQFF
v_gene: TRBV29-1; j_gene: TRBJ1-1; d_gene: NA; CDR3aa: CSVETGLNTEAFF
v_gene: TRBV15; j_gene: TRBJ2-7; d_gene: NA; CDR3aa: CATSRDWPYEQYF
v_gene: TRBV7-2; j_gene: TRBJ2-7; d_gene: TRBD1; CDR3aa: CASSLEGRTGAYEQYF
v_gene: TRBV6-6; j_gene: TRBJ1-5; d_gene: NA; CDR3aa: CASSWGARSNQPQHF
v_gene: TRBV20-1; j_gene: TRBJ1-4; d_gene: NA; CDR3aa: CSAKGPRKLFF
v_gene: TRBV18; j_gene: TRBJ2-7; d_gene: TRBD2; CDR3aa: CASSPPGLAETYEQYF
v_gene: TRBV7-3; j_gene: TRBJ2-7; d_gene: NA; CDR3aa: CASSSGQSEQYF
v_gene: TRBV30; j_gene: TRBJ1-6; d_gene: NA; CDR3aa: CARTETVNSPLHF
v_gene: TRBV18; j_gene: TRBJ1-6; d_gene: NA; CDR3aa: CASSPRREGGGSPLHF
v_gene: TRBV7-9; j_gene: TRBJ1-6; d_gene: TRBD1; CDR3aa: CASSLQGANRNSPLHF
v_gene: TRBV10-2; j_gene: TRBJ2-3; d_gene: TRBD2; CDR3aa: CASRVAGEDTQYF
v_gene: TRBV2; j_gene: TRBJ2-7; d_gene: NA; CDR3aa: CASSELGWEQYF
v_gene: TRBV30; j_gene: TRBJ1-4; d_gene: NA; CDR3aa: CAWSVGLGEKLFF
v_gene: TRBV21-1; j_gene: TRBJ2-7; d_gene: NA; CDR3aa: CASNDRDPGPSYEQYF
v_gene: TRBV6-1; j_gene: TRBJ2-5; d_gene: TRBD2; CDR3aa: CAISESGTSRETQYF
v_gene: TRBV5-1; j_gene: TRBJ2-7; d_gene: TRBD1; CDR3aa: CASSLDGTDDEQYF
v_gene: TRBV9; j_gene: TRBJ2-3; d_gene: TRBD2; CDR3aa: CASSVGGSSTDTQYF
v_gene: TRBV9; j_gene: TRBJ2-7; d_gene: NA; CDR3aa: CASSPDGGPAYEQYF
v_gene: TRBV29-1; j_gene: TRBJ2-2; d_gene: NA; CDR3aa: CSVVQTTTGELFF
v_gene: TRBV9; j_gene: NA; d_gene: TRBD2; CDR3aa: CASSPGTTNYEQYF
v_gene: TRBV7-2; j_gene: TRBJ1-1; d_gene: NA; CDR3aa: CASSFLNTEAFF
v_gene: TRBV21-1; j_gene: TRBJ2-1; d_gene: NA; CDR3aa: CAVTGGEQFF
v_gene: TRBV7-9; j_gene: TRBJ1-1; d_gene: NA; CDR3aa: CASSLAEGGRAFF
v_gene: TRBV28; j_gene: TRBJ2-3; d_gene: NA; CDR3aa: CASSSPRYTQYF
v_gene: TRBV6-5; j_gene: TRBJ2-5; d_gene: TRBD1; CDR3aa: CASSYSRTGWLETQYF
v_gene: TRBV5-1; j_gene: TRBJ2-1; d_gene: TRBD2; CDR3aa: CASSWGLAGGLGNEQFF
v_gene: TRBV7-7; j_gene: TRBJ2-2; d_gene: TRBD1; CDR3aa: CASSLEGANTGELFF
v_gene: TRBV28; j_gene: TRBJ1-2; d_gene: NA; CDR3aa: CASSLGVTNYGYTF
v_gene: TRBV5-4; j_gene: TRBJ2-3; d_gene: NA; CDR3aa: CASSLGRQQGDTQYF